This T cell receptor beta chain was sequenced during a study of Ad26.COV2.S vaccination and SARS-CoV-2 variants (dated by TCRdb to the early 2020s). Background for the entire study: Donors in the vaccine arm were drawn from COV1001, a phase I-IIa trial of Ad26.COV2.S in healthy adults that was multicentre, randomized, double-blind and placebo-controlled. Ad26.COV2.S was administered intramuscularly at a dose of 5x10^10 or 1x10^11 viral particles, either as one shot or as two shots given 56 days apart. The specificity and breadth of SARS-CoV-2-reactive T cell receptors after Ad26.COV2.S vaccination were assessed by TCRbeta repertoire sequencing. A total of approximately 30 samples were included in the TCR-sequenced set, comprising around 19 Ad26.COV2.S vaccine recipients, 5 placebo recipients and 8 SARS-CoV-2 convalescent individuals. Trial participants were randomized into five groups of five: low-dose or high-dose Ad26.COV2.S given once or twice, or placebo on both occasions. Blinding of investigators to trial group allocation was maintained during experiments and outcome assessment.

The immunoSEQ Assay was used to sequence TCRbeta CDR3 regions. After extraction, genomic DNA underwent amplification by bias-controlled multiplex PCR, followed by high-throughput sequencing. The authors processed their data as follows. To quantify the absolute abundance of every unique TCRbeta CDR3 region, sequences were collapsed and filtered. T cell fraction was estimated by normalization of TCRbeta template counts to usable DNA, with usable DNA being measured through amplification of reference genes present in all nucleated cells. Repertoire TCRs were annotated as SARS-CoV-2-specific when V gene, CDR3 amino acid sequence and J gene were exactly matched to a known reactive TCR set. The reference SARS-CoV-2 TCR set was derived from MIRA and filtered for enrichment in COVID-19-positive ImmuneCODE repertoires, a step that removed public or cross-reactive TCRs. Based on the MIRA antigens, annotated TCRs were further analysed at the level of specific ORF or position within ORF. Breadth was defined as annotated unique rearrangements over total unique productive rearrangements; depth was the summed frequency of those rearrangements. Two-sided Wilcoxon rank-sum tests were used to compare TCR breadth between groups. TCRdb's version of the immuneACCESS table is confined to in-frame rearrangements and falls short of the full clone set. An unresolved V gene accounts for under half of the shortfall where checked; the remainder is of unknown origin. V, J and clone size are taken as reported in that table, and D and trimming were inferred from the DNA itself. The sample data list some 340,000 clones, and around 83% of these were observed just once. 1.9% of the sample lies in the top ten.

Results the study describes overall, beyond this receptor: Vaccine and placebo recipients had similar non-spike TCR breadth, a finding consistent with the vaccine containing only spike. According to the authors, total T cell responses may have been underestimated by the TCR breadth and depth analyses. The study was not powered for comparison of responses between vaccine doses or regimens. Substantial breadth of spike-specific CD8+ and CD4+ T cell responses was reported after vaccination. Compared with placebo recipients, Ad26.COV2.S recipients showed higher spike-specific TCR breadth (P = 0.0014).

The CDR3 measures 15 amino acids from cysteine to phenylalanine. Only the CDR3 DNA stays, 45 bases, in frame from base 1. Trimming at the junction amounts to 3 bases on V and 0 bases on J, and the germline ends lie 11 bases apart. Via the germline V gene, CDR1 is SGHTA and CDR2 FQGNSA. Remarks on this clone: This clone's antigen is unknown. It has no much larger one-base neighbor in the sample; base qualities were not kept.

Interpreted using the paper, the treatment or condition label stands for: 15 to 20 received Ad26.COV2.S at low or high dose, single or two shots; roughly five received placebo; per-sample allocation not given. Repertoires of vaccine and placebo recipients were sequenced from samples taken on day 63 after the first injection. Between 29 July and 7 August 2020, Cohort 1b enrolled fewer than 30 adults aged 18-55 years at one site in Boston, USA. As a vaccine, Ad26.COV2.S was a replication-incompetent adenovirus type 26 vector that expressed a prefusion-stabilized SARS-CoV-2 spike protein derived from the original Wuhan strain.

This receptor was taken from a person aged 18-60 years who received the Ad26.COV2.S COVID-19 vaccine or a placebo. This receptor chain uses TRBV7-2 and TRBJ1-2, with no confidently assigned D gene. Here the sequenced sample was peripheral blood, taken in a trial of Ad26.COV2.S vaccine versus placebo. The CDR3 amino acid sequence is: CASSFDPRSNYGYTF. The nucleotide sequence reads TGTGCCAGCAGCTTTGATCCCCGTTCTAACTATGGCTACACCTTC.